The entry below gives a single T cell receptor beta chain sequence along with its context. Its specific antigen is unknown. Nothing much larger sits one base from this clone, and base qualities are not available. The sample's treatment or condition, from its label and the paper: allogeneic hematopoietic cell transplantation with graft depleted of TCRalphabeta T cells and CD19 B cells. The transplant recipients were children given TCRalphabeta/CD19-depleted allogeneic hematopoietic cell grafts. This sample was taken from a study of T-cell reconstitution after alpha-beta-depleted transplantation in children (dated by TCRdb to the mid-2010s). Study-level background: Using TCR repertoire profiling, the study quantitatively followed how T-cell immune reconstitution unfolded in children after TCRalphabeta/CD19-depleted allogeneic hematopoietic cell transplantation. Findings and caveats that apply to the study as a whole: Hyperexpanded clone frequencies declined over subsequent months; after one year, T-cell counts and TCRbeta diversity were mostly attributed to newly produced T cells. About two months after transplant, the apparently early recovery of alphabetaT-cell counts reportedly depended on just several hundred clones that had expanded rapidly and came from non-depleted graft cells. In some patients, high TCRbeta diversity at day 60 was attributed to recipient T cells and intrathymic progenitors that had survived conditioning.

Based on the germline V gene, the CDR1 and CDR2 sequences are SGHRS and YFSETQ. Reading from cysteine to phenylalanine, the CDR3 counts 14 amino acids. The CDR3 DNA has 42 bases and is translated from base 1. Germline trimming amounts to 4 bases on V and 6 bases on J, with 4 as the count of junction bases outside the gene matches. Library preparation employed PCR. For sequencing, an Illumina HiSeq 2500 was employed. To normalize quantification of the TCRbeta repertoire, the TCR libraries were built with molecular barcoding that relied on unique molecular identifiers. TCRdb took the public reads, trimmed them with fastp at Q25, ran MiXCR for clone calling and kept in-frame beta chains. Every distinct CDR3 protein forms one entry, paired with its most common genes and DNA. The table for this sample lists about 980,000 distinct CDR3 sequences; roughly 29% of them were counted only once. 28% of the sample comes from the top ten.

The chain uses TRBV5-1 and TRBJ1-2; 12 bases in the middle match TRBD1. The source material was PBMCs, mostly from graft donor cells, sampled 360 days after TCRalphabeta/CD19-depleted stem cell transplant. The receptor comes from a boy less than two years old who had a stem cell transplant for SCID, so the T cells may come from the graft donor. The DNA sequence reads TGCGCCAGCAGCCGGGACAGGGGGCTCGATGGCTACACCTTC. Translated, it reads CASSRDRGLDGYTF. The full variable domain, completed from the reference TRBV5-1 and TRBJ1-2 proteins outside the CDR3, reads KAGVTQTPRYLIKTRGQQVTLSCSPISGHRSVSWYQQTPGQGLQFLFEYFSETQRNKGNFPGRFSGRQFSNSRSEMNVSTLELGDSALYLCASSRDRGLDGYTFGSGTRLTVV.